This TCR beta chain comes out of a study of T cell responses to AZD1222 COVID-19 vaccine. The overall study: Both about-4-week and about-12-week second-dose recipients were combined.

To note about this clone: Its antigen is still unknown.

Overall study findings and caveats: When two AZD1222 doses had been given, Spike-specific TCR breadth and depth rose. Clonal diversity was possibly underestimated; the donors were predominantly white British and more often female. Repertoire collection took place solely once the T cell response had peaked.

CDR1 is LGHDT, CDR2 YNNKEL, per germline (reference sequence). V lost 8 bases to trimming and J lost 2 bases; unmatched junction nucleotides: 9. The CDR3 consists of 15 residues. Some clones are missing from TCRdb's copy, which holds only in-frame ones; the method was immunoSEQ multiplex PCR. Of about 140,000 clones in the sample, around 93% were seen once. This chain connects TRBV3-1 (or the pseudogene TRBV3-2) to TRBJ2-7, with 10 bases lining up with TRBD1. This sequence originates from an adult in good health. The sequencing here drew on peripheral blood, taken on day 0 of AZD1222 vaccination. CDR3 loop: CASSRGGQGTYEQYF. The CDR3 DNA reads as TGTGCCAGCTCCCGGGGGGGACAGGGGACCTACGAGCAGTACTTC.